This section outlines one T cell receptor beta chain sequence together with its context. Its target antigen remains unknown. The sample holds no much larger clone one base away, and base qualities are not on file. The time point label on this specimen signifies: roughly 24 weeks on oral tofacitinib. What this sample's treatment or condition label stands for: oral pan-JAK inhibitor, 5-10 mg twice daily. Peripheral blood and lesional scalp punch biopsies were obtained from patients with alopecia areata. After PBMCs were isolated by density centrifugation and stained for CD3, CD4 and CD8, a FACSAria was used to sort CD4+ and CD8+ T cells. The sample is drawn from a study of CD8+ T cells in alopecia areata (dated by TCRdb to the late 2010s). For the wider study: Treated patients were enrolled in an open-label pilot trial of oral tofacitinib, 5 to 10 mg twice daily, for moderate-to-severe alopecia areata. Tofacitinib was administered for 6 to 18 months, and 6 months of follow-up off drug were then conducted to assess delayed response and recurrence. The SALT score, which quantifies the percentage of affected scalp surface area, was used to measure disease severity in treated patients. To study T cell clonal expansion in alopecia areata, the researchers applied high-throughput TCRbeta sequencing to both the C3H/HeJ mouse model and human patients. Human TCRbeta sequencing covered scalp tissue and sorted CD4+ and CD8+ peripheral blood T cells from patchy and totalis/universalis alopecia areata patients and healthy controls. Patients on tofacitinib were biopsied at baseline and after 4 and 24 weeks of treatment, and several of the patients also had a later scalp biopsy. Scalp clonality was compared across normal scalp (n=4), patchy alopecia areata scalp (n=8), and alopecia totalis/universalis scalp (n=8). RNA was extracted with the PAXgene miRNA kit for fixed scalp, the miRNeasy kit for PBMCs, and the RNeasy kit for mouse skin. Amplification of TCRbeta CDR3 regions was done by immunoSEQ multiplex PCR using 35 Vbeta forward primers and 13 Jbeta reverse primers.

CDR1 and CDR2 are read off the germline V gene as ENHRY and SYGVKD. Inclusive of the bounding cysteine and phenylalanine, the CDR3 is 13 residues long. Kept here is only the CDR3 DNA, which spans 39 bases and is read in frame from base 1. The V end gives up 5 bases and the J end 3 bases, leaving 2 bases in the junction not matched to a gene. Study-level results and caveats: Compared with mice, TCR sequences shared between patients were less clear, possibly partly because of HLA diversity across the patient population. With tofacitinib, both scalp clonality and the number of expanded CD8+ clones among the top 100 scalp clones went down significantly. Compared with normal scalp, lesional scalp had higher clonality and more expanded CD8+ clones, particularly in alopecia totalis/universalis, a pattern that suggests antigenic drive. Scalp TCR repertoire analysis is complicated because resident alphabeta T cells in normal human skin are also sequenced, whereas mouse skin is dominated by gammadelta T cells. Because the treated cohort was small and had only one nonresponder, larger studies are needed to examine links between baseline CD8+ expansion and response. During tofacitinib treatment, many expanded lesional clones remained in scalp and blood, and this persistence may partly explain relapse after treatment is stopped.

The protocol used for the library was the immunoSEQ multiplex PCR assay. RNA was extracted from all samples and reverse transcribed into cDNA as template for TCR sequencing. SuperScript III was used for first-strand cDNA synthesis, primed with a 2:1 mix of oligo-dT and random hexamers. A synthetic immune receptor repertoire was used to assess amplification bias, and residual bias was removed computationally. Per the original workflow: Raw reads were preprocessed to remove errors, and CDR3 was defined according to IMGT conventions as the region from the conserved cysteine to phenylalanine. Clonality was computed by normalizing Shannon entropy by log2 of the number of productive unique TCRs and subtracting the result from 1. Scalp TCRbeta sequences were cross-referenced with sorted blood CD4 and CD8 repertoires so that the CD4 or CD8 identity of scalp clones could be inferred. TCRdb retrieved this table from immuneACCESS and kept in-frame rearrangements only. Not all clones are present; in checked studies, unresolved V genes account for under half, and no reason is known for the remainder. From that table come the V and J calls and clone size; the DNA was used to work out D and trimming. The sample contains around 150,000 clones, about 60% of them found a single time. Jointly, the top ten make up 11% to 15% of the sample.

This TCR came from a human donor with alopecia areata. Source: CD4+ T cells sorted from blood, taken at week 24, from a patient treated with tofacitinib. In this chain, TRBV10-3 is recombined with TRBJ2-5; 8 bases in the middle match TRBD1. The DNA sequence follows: TGTGCCATCAGTCTGGACAGGGAAGAGACCCAGTACTTC. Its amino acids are CAISLDREETQYF.